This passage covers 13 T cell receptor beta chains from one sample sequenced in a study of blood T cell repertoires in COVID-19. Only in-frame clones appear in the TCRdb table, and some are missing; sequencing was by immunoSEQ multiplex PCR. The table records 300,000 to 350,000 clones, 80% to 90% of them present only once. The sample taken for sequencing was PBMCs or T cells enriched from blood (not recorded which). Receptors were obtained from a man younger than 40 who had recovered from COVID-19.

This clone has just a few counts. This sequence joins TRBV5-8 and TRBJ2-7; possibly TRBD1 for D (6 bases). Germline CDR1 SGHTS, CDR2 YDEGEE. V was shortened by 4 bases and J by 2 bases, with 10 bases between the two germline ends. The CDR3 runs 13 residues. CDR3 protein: CASSTDSTYEQYF. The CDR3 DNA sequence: TGTGCCAGCAGCACGGACAGCACCTACGAGCAGTACTTC. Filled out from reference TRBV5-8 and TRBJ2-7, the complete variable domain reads EAGVTQSPTHLIKTRGQQATLRCSPISGHTSVYWYQQALGLGLQFLLWYDEGEERNRGNFPPRFSGRQFPNYSSELNVNALELEDSALYLCASSTDSTYEQYFGPGTRLTVT.

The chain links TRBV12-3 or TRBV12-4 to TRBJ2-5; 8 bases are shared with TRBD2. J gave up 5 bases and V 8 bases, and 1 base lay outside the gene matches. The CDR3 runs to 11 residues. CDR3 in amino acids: CASRGGETQYF. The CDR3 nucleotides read TGTGCCAGCCGCGGGGGGGAGACCCAGTACTTC.

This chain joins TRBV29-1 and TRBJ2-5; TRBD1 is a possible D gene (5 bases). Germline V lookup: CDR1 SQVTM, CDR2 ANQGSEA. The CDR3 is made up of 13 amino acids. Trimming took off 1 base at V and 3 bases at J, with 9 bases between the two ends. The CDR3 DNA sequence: TGCAGCGTTGAAGGGGCCAGGGAAGAGACCCAGTACTTC. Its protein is CSVEGAREETQYF. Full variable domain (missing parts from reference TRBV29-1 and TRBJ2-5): SAVISQKPSRDICQRGTSLTIQCQVDSQVTMMFWYRQQPGQSLTLIATANQGSEATYESGFVIDKFPISRPNLTFSTLTVSNMSPEDSSIYLCSVEGAREETQYFGPGTRLLVL.

CDR3 amino acids: CASSERWKRVGSEARDQPQHF. CDR3 DNA: TGCGCCAGCAGTGAGCGATGGAAGAGGGTGGGGTCCGAAGCAAGGGATCAGCCCCAGCATTTT. V is TRBV10-1 and J is TRBJ1-5, with D unresolved. This CDR3 comprises 21 residues. V was cut by 2 bases and J by 5 bases, with 31 bases left in between. CDR1 and CDR2 from the germline V gene are WNHNN and SYGVQD (reference sequence).

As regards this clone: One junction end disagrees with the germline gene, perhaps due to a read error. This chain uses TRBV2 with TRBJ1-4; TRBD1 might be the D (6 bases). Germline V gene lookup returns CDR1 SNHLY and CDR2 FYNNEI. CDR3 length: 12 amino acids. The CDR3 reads CASSDPGQSRAF. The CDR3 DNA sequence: TGTGCCAGCAGTGACCCCGGACAGTCCCGGGCGTTT.

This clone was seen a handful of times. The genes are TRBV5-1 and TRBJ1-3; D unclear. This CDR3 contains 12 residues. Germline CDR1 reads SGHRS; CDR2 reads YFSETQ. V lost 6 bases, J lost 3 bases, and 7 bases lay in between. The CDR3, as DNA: TGCGCCAGCACCGGGGTTGGAAACACCATATATTTT. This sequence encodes CASTGVGNTIYF. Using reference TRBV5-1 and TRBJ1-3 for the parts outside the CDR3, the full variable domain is KAGVTQTPRYLIKTRGQQVTLSCSPISGHRSVSWYQQTPGQGLQFLFEYFSETQRNKGNFPGRFSGRQFSNSRSEMNVSTLELGDSALYLCASTGVGNTIYFGEGSWLTVV.

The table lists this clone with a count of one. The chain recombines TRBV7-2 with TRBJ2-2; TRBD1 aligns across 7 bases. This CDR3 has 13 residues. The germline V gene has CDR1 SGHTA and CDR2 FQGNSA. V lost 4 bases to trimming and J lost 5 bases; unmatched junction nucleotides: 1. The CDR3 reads CASSSDRTGELFF. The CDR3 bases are TGTGCCAGCAGCTCGGACAGGACCGGGGAGCTGTTTTTT.

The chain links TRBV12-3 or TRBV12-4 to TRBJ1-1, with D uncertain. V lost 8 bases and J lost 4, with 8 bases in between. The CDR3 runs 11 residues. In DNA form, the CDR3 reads TGTGCCAGCCGAGGATTCACTGAAGCTTTCTTT. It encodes CASRGFTEAFF.

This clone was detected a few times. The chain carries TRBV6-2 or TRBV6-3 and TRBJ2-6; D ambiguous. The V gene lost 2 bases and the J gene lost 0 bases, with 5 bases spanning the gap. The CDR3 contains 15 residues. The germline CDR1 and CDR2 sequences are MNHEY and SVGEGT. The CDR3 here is CASSYQVSGANVLTF. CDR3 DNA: TGTGCCAGCAGTTACCAGGTCTCTGGGGCCAACGTCCTGACTTTC.

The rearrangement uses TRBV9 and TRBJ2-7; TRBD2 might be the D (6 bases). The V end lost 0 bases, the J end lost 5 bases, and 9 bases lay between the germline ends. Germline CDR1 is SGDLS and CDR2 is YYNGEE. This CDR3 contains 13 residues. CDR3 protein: CASSVGGVHEQYF. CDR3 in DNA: TGTGCCAGCAGCGTAGGCGGGGTCCACGAGCAGTACTTC.

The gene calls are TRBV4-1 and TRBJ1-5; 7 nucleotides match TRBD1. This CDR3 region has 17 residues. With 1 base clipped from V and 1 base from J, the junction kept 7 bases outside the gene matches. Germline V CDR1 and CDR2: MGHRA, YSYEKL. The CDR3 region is CASSQGPGQASNQPQHF. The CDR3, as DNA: TGCGCCAGCAGCCAAGGCCCCGGACAGGCGAGCAATCAGCCCCAGCATTTT.

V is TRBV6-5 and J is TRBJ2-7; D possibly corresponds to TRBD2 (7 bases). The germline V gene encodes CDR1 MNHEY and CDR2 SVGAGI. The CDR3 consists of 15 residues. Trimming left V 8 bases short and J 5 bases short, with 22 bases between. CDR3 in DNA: TGTGCCAGCCGGTCGGGGGGCAGGGTTACACACGAGCAGTACTTC. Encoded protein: CASRSGGRVTHEQYF.

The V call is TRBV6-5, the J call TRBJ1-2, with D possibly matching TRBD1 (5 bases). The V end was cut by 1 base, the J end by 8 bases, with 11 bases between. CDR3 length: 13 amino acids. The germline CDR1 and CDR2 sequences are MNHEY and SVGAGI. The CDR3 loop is CASSYFGTSGYTF. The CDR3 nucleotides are TGTGCCAGCAGTTACTTCGGGACTTCAGGCTACACCTTC.